This entry is about one T cell receptor (beta chain). Its antigen remains unknown. The data originate from a study of CD8+CD57+ T cells in acquired aplastic anemia. Broader study findings: Roughly 30 was the count of CD8+ CDR3 sequences that patients shared with controls.

The germline gives CDR1 LNHDA, CDR2 SQIVND (reference sequence). The germline V and J ends were trimmed by 4 bases and 5 bases, with 11 bases remaining between them. This CDR3 contains 13 residues. The study profiled TCR beta VDJ and CDR3 using genomic DNA as template. One entry per CDR3 protein, called by TCRdb with MiXCR from the reads. The sample has 50,000 to 70,000 distinct CDR3 sequences; around 55% are singletons. The chain uses TRBV19 and TRBJ2-5; tentative D call: TRBD2 (5 bases). The origin of this receptor is a human donor in good health, serving as a control. The sequencing sample was made of sorted CD4+, CD8+, or CD8+CD57+ T cells (not recorded which) from PBMCs. This CDR3 is CASSTTGRETQYF. DNA for the CDR3: TGTGCCAGTAGTACAACGGGAAGGGAGACCCAGTACTTC. The variable domain in full, completed from reference TRBV19 and TRBJ2-5, reads DGGITQSPKYLFRKEGQNVTLSCEQNLNHDAMYWYRQDPGQGLRLIYYSQIVNDFQKGDIAEGYSVSREKKESFPLTVTSAQKNPTAFYLCASSTTGRETQYFGPGTRLLVL.